This T cell receptor (beta chain) was sequenced for a study of blood T cell repertoires in COVID-19. Study information: The cDNA or gDNA used as material had been derived from T cells, B-cell-depleted T cells, or PBMCs.

The V and J ends lost 6 bases and 7 bases, in that order; junction bases with no gene match: 5. The CDR3 length is 14 residues. Germline CDR1 reads LNHDA; CDR2 reads SQIVND (reference sequence). Using immunoSEQ multiplex PCR, the repertoire was profiled, and TCRdb retains in-frame clones only, with some absent. The sample shows a few hundred thousand clones, around 90% of them seen only once. The TCR comes from a young woman with COVID-19, enrolled during active disease. This chain uses TRBV19 with TRBJ1-6; TRBD1 matches 8 bases. Sequencing input: peripheral blood. CDR3 sequence reads: CASRGDRTNSPLHF. The CDR3 DNA is TGTGCCAGTAGGGGGGACAGGACCAATTCACCCCTCCACTTT.